The T cell receptor (beta chain) under discussion was sequenced for a study of liver allograft versus peripheral blood T cells. Study as a whole: T cell receptor repertoires in transplanted livers were compared with those in recipients' peripheral blood.

Findings of the study overall: Repertoires of T cell receptors that resided inside liver allografts reportedly differed from those in peripheral blood.

In the case of this clonotype: Its cognate antigen is unknown.

TCRdb reprocessed the reads with MiXCR, giving one entry per CDR3 protein. This table holds thousands of distinct CDR3 sequences, 16% found once. The TCR comes from a human patient who had a liver transplant. Part of the T cell pool may stem from the graft donor.

The CDR3 coding sequence is TGTGCCAGCAGCCAAGCAGTGGAAGGACAGCCCCAGCATTTT. Protein sequence: CASSQAVEGQPQHF. The chain links TRBV3-1 to TRBJ1-5; no clear D gene. Germline V gives CDR1 LGHDT, CDR2 YNNKEL (reference sequence). V was shortened by 1 base and J by 7 bases, with 11 bases between the two germline ends. The CDR3 runs 14 residues.